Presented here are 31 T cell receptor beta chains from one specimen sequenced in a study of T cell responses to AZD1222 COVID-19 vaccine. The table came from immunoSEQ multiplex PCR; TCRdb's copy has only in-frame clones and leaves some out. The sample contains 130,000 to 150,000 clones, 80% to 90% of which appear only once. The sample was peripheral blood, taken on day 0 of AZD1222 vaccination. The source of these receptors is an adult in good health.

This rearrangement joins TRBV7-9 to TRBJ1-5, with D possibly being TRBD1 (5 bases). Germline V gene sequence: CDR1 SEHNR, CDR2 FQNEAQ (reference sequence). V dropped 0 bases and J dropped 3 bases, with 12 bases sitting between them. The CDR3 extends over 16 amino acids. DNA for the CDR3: TGTGCCAGCAGCTTAGCGCAAGGGGCCCTCAATCAGCCCCAGCATTTT. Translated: CASSLAQGALNQPQHF.

The CDR3 region has the DNA TGTGCCAGCAGCTTAGGAGCGGGAGGTTCCCAAGAGACCCAGTACTTC. Protein sequence: CASSLGAGGSQETQYF. V and J are TRBV5-4 and TRBJ2-5; TRBD2 agrees at 9 bases. V lost 2 bases to trimming and J lost 1 base; unmatched junction nucleotides: 6. This CDR3 has 16 amino acids. CDR1 is SGHNT, CDR2 YYREEE, per germline (reference sequence).

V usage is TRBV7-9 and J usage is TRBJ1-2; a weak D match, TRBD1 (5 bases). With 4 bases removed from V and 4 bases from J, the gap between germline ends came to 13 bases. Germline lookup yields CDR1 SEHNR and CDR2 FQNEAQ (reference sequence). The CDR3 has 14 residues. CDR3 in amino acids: CASSWTQRFYGYTF. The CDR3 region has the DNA TGTGCCAGCAGCTGGACACAGCGATTCTATGGCTACACCTTC.

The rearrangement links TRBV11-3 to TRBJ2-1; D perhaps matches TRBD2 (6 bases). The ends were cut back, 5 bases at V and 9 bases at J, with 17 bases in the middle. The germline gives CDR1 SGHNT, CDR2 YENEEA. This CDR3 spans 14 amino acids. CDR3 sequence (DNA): TGTGCCAGCAGCGTAGGAGGGGTTACGATTGAGCAGTTCTTC. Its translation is CASSVGGVTIEQFF. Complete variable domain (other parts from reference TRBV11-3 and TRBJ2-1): EAGVVQSPRYKIIEKKQPVAFWCNPISGHNTLYWYLQNLGQGPELLIRYENEEAVDDSQLPKDRFSAERLKGVDSTLKIQPAELGDSAVYLCASSVGGVTIEQFFGPGTRLTVL.

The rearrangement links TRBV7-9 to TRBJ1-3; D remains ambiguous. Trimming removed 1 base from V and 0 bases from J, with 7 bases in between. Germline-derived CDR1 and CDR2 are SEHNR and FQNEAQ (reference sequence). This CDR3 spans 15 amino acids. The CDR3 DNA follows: TGTGCCAGCAGCTTAGAGGCAGTCTCTGGAAACACCATATATTTT. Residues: CASSLEAVSGNTIYF.

The CDR3 spells CAWSGKGHQPQHF. The CDR3 coding sequence is TGTGCCTGGAGTGGGAAGGGCCACCAGCCCCAGCATTTT. The genes are TRBV30 and TRBJ1-5; D uncertain. There are 13 residues in the CDR3. The germline gives CDR1 GTSNPN, CDR2 SVGIG (reference sequence). The V end lost 1 base, the J end lost 7 bases, and 11 bases lay between the germline ends. Based on the CDR3 plus reference TRBV30 and TRBJ1-5, the full variable domain is SQTIHQWPATLVQPVGSPLSLECTVEGTSNPNLYWYRQAAGRGLQLLFYSVGIGQISSEVPQNLSASRPQDRQFILSSKKLLLSDSGFYLCAWSGKGHQPQHFGDGTRLSIL.

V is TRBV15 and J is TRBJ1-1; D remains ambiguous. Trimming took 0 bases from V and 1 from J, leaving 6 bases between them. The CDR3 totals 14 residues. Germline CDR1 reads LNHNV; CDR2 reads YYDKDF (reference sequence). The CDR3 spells CATSRDWKNTEAFF. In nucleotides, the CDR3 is TGTGCCACCAGCAGAGATTGGAAGAACACTGAAGCTTTCTTT.

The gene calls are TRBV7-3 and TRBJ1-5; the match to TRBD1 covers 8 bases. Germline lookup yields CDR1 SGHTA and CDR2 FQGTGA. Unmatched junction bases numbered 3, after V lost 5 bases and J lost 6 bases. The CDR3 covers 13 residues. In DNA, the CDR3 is TGTGCCAGCAGCCAACAGGGGGGTCAGCCCCAGCATTTT. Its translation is CASSQQGGQPQHF.

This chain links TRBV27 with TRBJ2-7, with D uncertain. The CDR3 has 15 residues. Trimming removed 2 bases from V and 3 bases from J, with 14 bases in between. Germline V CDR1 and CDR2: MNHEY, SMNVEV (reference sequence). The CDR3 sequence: CASSLAPDGIYEQYF. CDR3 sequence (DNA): TGTGCCAGCAGTTTAGCCCCCGACGGAATCTACGAGCAGTACTTC.

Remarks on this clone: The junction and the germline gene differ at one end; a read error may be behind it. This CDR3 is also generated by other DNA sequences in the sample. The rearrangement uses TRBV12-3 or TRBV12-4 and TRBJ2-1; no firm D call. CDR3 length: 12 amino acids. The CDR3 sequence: CASSLSYNEQFF. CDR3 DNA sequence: TGTGCCAGCAGTCTCTCCTATAATGAGCAGTTCTTC.

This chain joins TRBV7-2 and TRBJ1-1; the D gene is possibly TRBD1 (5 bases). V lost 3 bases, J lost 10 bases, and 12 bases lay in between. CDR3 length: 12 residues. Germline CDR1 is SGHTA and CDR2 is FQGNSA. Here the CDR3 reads CASSLGRTGAFF. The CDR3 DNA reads TGTGCCAGCAGCTTGGGACGGACGGGAGCTTTCTTT.

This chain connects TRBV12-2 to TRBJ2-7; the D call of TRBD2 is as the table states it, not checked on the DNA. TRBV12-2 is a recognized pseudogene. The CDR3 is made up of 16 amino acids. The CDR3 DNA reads TGTGCAAGTCGAACAGACCCCGGGACTCTGACCTACGAGCAGTACTTC. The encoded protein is CASRTDPGTLTYEQYF.

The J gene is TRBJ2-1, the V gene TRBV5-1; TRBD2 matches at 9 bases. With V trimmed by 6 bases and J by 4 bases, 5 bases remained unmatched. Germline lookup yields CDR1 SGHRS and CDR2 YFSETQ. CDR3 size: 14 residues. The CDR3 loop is CASTPTSGYNEQFF. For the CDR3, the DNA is TGCGCCAGCACCCCGACTAGCGGATACAATGAGCAGTTCTTC.

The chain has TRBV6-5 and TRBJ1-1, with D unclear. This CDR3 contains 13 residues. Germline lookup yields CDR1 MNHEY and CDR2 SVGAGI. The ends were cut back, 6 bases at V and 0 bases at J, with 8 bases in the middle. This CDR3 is CASRLQLNTEAFF. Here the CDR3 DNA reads TGTGCCAGCAGACTACAACTGAACACTGAAGCTTTCTTT.

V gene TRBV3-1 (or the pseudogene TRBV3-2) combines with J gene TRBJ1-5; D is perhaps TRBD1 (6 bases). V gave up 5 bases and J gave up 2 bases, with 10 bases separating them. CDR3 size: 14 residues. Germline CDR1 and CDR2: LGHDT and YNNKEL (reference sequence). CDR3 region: CASSRQVGNQPQHF. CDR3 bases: TGTGCCAGCAGCAGACAGGTTGGCAATCAGCCCCAGCATTTT.

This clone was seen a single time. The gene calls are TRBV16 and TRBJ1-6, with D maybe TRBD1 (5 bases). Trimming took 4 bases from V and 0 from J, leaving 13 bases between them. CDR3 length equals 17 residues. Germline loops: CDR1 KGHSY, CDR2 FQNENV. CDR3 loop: CASSRATEGSYNSPLHF. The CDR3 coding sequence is TGTGCCAGCAGCCGCGCGACAGAGGGCTCCTATAATTCACCCCTCCACTTT.

The CDR3 bases are TGTGCCAGCAGCTTAGACGGGGGCTCCTACGAGCAGTACTTC. This sequence encodes CASSLDGGSYEQYF. The rearrangement uses TRBV7-2 and TRBJ2-7, with D possibly TRBD2 on 6 matching bases. Looked up from germline, CDR1 is SGHTA and CDR2 is FQGNSA. The CDR3 has 14 residues. V was trimmed by 1 base and J by 0 bases, leaving 7 bases between them.

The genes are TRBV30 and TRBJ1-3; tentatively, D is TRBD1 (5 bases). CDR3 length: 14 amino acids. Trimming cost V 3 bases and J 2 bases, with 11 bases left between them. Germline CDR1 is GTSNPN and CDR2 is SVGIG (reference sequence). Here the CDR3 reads CAWSAGFPGNTIYF. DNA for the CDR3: TGTGCCTGGAGCGCAGGGTTCCCTGGAAACACCATATATTTT.

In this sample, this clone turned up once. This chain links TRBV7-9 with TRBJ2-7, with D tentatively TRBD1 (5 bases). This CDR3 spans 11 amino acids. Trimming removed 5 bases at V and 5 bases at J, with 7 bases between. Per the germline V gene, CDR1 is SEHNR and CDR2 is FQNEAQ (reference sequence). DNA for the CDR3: TGTGCCAGCAGCCTCAGGGACGAGCAGTACTTC. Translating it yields CASSLRDEQYF.

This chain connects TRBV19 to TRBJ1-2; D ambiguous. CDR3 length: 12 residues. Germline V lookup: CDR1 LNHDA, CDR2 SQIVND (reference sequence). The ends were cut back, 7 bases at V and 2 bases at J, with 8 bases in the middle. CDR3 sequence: CASTPRNYGYTF. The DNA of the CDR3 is TGTGCCAGTACACCCCGCAACTATGGCTACACCTTC.

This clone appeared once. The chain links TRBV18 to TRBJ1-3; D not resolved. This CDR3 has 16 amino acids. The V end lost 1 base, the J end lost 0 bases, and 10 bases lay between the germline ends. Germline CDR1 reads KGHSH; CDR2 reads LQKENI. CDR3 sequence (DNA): TGTGCCAGCTCACCACTTTCCCGGGACTCTGGAAACACCATATATTTT. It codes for CASSPLSRDSGNTIYF.

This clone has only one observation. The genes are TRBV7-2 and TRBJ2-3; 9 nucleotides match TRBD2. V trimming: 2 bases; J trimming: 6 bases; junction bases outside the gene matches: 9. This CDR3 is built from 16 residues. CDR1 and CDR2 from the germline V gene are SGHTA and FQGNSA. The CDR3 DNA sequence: TGTGCCAGCAGCTTATATCAGGGACTAGCAGCCGATACGCAGTATTTT. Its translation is CASSLYQGLAADTQYF. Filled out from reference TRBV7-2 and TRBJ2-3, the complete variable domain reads GAGVSQSPSNKVTEKGKDVELRCDPISGHTALYWYRQSLGQGLEFLIYFQGNSAPDKSGLPSDRFSAERTGGSVSTLTIQRTQQEDSAVYLCASSLYQGLAADTQYFGPGTRLTVL.

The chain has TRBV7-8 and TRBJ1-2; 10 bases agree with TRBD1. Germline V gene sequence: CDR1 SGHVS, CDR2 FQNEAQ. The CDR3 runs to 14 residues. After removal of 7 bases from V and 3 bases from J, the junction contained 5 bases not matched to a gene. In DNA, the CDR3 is TGTGCCAGCACCAGGGACAGGGGCCACTATGGCTACACCTTC. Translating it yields CASTRDRGHYGYTF. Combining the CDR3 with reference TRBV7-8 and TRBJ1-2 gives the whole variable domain GAGVSQSPRYKVAKRGQDVALRCDPISGHVSLFWYQQALGQGPEFLTYFQNEAQLDKSGLPSDRFFAERPEGSVSTLKIQRTQQEDSAVYLCASTRDRGHYGYTFGSGTRLTVV.

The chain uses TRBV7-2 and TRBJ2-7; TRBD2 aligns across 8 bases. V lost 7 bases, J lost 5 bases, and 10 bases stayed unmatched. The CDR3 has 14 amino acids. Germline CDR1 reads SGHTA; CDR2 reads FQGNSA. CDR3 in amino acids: CASTVVAGPDEQYF. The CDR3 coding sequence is TGTGCCAGCACAGTAGTAGCGGGACCTGACGAGCAGTACTTC. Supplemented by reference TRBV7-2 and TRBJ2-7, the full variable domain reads GAGVSQSPSNKVTEKGKDVELRCDPISGHTALYWYRQSLGQGLEFLIYFQGNSAPDKSGLPSDRFSAERTGGSVSTLTIQRTQQEDSAVYLCASTVVAGPDEQYFGPGTRLTVT.

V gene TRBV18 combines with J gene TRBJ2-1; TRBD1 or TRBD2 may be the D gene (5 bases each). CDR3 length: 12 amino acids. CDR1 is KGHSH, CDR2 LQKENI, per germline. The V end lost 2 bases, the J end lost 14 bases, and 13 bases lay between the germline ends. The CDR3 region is CASSPGDGRKFF. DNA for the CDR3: TGTGCCAGCTCACCAGGGGACGGCCGGAAGTTCTTC.

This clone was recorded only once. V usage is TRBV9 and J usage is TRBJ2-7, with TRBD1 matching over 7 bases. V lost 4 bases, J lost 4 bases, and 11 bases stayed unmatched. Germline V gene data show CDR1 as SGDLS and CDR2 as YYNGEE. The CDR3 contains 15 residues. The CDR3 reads CASSPTGTESYEQYF. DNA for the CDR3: TGTGCCAGCAGCCCAACCGGGACAGAGAGTTACGAGCAGTACTTC.

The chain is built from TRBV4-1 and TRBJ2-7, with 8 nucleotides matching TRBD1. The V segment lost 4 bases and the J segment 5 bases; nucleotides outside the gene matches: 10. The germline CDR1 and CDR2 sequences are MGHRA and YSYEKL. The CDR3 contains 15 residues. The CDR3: CASSPIDRGTDEQYF. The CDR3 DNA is TGCGCCAGCAGCCCGATTGACAGGGGAACCGACGAGCAGTACTTC.

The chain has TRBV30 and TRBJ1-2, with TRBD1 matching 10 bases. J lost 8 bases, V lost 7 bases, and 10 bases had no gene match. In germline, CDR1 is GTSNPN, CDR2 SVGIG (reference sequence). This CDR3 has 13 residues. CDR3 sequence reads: CASPRGTGEGYTF. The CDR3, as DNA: TGTGCCTCCCCCCGGGGGACAGGGGAAGGCTACACCTTC.

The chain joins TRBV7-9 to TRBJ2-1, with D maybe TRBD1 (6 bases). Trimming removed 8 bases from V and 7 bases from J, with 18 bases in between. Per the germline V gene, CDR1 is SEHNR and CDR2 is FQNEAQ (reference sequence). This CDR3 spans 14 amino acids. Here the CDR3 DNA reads TGTGCCAGCTTCAATCGGACAGTCGGGAATGAGCAGTTCTTC. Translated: CASFNRTVGNEQFF.

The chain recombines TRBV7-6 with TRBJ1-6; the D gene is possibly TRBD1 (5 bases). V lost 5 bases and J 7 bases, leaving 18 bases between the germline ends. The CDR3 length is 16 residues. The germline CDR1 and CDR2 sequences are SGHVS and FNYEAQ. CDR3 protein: CASSLRRASMNSPLHF. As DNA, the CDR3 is TGTGCCAGCAGCCTGCGCAGGGCAAGTATGAATTCACCCCTCCACTTT.

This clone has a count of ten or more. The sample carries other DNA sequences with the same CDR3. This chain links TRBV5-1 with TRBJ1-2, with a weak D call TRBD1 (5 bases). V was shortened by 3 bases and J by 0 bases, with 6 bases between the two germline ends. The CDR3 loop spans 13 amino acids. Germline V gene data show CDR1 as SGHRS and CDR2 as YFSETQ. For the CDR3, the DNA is TGCGCCAGCAGCTCGACAGCTAACTATGGCTACACCTTC. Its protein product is CASSSTANYGYTF.